This TCR beta chain was captured in a study of T-cell reconstitution after alpha-beta-depleted transplantation in children. It was with unique molecular identifiers that the TCRbeta library was prepared. MiXCR, applied by TCRdb to the PCR reads, yields one record per CDR3 protein. The sample has around 300,000 distinct CDR3 sequences, around 10% seen once. This clonotype was observed once. The CDR3 covers 15 residues. Trimming took off 4 bases at V and 8 bases at J, with 20 bases between the two ends. Germline CDR1 SNHLY, CDR2 FYNNEI. Sequenced here: peripheral blood, sampled 180 days after TCRalphabeta/CD19-depleted stem cell transplant. This chain uses TRBV2 with TRBJ1-2; possibly TRBD1 for D (6 bases). This TCR was sampled from a male patient under 10 years old who had a stem cell transplant for chronic granulomatous disease, so the T cells may come from the graft donor. CDR3 DNA: TGTGCCAGCAGTGGGGGGACAACCCCCACGGGAGGCTACACCTTC. Protein sequence: CASSGGTTPTGGYTF.